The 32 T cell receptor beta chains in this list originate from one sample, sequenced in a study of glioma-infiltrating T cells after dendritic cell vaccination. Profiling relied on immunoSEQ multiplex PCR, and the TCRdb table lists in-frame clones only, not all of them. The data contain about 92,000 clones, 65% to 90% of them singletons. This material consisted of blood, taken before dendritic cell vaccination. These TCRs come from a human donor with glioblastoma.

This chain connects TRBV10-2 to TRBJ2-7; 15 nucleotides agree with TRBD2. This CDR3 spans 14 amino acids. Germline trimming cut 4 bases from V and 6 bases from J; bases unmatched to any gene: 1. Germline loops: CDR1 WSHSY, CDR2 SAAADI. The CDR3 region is CASSGTSGRVEQYF. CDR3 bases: TGCGCCAGCAGTGGGACTAGCGGGAGGGTCGAGCAGTACTTC.

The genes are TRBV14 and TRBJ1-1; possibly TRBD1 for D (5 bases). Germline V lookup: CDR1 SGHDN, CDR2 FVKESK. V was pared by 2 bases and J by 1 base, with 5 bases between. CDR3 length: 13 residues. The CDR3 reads CASSQQGNTEAFF. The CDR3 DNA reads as TGTGCCAGCAGCCAACAGGGGAACACTGAAGCTTTCTTT.

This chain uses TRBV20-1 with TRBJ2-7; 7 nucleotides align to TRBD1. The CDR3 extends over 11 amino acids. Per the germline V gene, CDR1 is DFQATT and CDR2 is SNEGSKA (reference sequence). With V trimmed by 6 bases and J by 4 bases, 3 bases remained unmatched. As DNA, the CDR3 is TGCAGTGCAAGACAGGGATACGAGCAGTACTTC. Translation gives CSARQGYEQYF.

The CDR3, as DNA: TGTGCCAGCAGTGACATCGTTGGCGGGAGCGGTAATACGCAGTATTTT. Encoded protein: CASSDIVGGSGNTQYF. This rearrangement joins TRBV6-4 to TRBJ2-3; 7 bases agree with TRBD2. After removal of 2 bases from V and 7 bases from J, the junction contained 12 bases not matched to a gene. This CDR3 region has 16 residues. Per the germline V gene, CDR1 is MRHNA and CDR2 is SNTAGT.

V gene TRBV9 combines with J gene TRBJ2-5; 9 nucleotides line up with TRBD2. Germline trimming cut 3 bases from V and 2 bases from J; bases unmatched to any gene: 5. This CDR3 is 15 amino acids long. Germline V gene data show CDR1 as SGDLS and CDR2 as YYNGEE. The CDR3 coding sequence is TGTGCCAGCAGCGCCGGACTAGCGAAGCAAGAGACCCAGTACTTC. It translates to CASSAGLAKQETQYF.

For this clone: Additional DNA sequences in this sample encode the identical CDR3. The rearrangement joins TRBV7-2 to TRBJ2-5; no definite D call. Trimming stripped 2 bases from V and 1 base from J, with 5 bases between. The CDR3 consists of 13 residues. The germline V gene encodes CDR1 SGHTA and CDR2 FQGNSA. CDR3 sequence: CASSLSPQETQYF. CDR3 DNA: TGTGCCAGCAGCTTAAGCCCCCAAGAGACCCAGTACTTC.

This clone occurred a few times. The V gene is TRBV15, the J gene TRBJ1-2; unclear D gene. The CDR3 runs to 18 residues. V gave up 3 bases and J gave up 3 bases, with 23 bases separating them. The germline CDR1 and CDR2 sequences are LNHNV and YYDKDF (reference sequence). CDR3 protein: CATSRILGVLEGYYGYTF. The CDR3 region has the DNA TGTGCCACCAGCAGGATTCTCGGGGTTCTGGAAGGGTACTATGGCTACACCTTC.

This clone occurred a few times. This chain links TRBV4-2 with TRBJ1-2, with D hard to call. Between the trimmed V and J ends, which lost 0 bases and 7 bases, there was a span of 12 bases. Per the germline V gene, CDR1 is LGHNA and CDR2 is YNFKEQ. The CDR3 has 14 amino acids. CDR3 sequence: CASSQDPEGRGYTF. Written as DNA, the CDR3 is TGTGCCAGCAGCCAAGATCCCGAGGGCCGTGGCTACACCTTC.

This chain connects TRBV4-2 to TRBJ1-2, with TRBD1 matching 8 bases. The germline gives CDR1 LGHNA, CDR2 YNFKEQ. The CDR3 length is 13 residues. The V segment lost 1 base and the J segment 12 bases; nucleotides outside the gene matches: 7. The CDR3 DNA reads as TGTGCCAGCAGCCAAGGAAGACAGGGGACAAACACCTTC. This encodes CASSQGRQGTNTF.

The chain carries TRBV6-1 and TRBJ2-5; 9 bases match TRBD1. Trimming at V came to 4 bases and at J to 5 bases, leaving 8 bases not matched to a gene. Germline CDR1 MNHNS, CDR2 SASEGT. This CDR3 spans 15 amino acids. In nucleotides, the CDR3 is TGTGCCAGCAGTGGGAACAGGGGGCGCTTGGAGACCCAGTACTTC. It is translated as CASSGNRGRLETQYF.

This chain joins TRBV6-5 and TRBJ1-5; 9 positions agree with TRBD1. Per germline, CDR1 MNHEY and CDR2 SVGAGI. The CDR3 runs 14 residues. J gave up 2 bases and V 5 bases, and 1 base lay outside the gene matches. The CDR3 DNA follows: TGTGCCAGCAGTCGGACAGGGGGCAATCAGCCCCAGCATTTT. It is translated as CASSRTGGNQPQHF.

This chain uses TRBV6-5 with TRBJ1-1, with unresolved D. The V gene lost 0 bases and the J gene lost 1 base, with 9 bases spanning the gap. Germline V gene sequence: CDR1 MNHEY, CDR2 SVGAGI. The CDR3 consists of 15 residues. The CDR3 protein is CASSYSRVPNTEAFF. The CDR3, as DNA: TGTGCCAGCAGTTACTCGAGGGTGCCGAACACTGAAGCTTTCTTT.

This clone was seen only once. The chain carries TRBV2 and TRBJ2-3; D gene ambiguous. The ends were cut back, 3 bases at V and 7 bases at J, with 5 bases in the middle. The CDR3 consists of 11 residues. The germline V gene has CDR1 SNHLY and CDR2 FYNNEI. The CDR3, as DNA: TGTGCCAGCAGTGAGGGCAATACGCAGTATTTT. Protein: CASSEGNTQYF.

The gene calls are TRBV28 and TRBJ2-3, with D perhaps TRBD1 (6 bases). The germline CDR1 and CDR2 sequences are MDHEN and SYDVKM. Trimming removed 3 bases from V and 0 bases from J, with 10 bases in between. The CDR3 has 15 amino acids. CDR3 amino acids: CASSFGQGSTDTQYF. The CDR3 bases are TGTGCCAGCAGTTTTGGGCAGGGGAGCACAGATACGCAGTATTTT.

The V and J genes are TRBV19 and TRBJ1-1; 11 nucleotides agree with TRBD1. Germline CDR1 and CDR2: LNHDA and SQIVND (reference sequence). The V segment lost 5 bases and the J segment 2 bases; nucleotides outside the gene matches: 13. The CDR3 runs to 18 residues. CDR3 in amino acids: CASSSSWRTGGFNTEAFF. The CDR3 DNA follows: TGTGCCAGTAGTTCCTCTTGGCGGACAGGGGGCTTCAACACTGAAGCTTTCTTT.

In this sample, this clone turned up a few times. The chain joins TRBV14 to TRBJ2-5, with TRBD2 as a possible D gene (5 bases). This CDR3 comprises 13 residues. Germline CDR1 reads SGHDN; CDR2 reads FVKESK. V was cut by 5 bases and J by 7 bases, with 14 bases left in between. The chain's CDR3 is CASSKVNRGTQYF. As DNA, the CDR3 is TGTGCCAGCAGCAAGGTTAACCGGGGGACCCAGTACTTC.

The CDR3 sequence is CSATSGGTDTQYF. In DNA form, the CDR3 reads TGCAGCGCGACTAGCGGGGGGACAGATACGCAGTATTTT. This chain links TRBV29-1 with TRBJ2-3; 13 nucleotides line up with TRBD2. CDR1 and CDR2 from the germline V gene are SQVTM and ANQGSEA. The CDR3 extends over 13 amino acids. V shed 7 bases and J 3 bases; nucleotides not matched to a gene: 1.

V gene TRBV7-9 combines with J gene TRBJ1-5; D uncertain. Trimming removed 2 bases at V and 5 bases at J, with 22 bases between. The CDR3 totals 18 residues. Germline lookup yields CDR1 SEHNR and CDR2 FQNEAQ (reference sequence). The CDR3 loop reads CASSLNPFQEDGDQPQHF. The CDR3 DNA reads TGTGCCAGCAGCTTAAATCCATTCCAGGAAGATGGCGATCAGCCCCAGCATTTT.

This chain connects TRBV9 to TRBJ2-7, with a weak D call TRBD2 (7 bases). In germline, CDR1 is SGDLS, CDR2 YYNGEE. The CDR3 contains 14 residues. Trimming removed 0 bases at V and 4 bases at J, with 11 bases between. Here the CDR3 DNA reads TGTGCCAGCAGCGTAGGTGGGGGGGCTTACGAGCAGTACTTC. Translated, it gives CASSVGGGAYEQYF.

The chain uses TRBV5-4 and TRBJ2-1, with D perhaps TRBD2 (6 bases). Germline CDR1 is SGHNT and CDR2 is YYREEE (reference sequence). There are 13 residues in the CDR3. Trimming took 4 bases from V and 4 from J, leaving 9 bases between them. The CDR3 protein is CASSPGTYNEQFF. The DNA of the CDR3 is TGTGCCAGCAGCCCCGGGACTTACAATGAGCAGTTCTTC.

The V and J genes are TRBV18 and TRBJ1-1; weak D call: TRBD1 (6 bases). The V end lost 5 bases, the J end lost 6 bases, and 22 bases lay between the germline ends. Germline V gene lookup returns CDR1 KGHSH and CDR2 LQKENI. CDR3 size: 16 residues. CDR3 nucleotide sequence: TGTGCCAGCTCATACGGGGGGGGCGGGCGATTCTCTGAAGCTTTCTTT. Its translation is CASSYGGGGRFSEAFF.

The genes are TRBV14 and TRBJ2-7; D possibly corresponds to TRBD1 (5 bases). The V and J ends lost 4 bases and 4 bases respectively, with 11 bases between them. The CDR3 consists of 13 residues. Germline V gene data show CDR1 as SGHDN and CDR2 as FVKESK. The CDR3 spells CASSRGARYEQYF. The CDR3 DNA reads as TGTGCCAGCAGCCGGGGCGCGCGTTACGAGCAGTACTTC.

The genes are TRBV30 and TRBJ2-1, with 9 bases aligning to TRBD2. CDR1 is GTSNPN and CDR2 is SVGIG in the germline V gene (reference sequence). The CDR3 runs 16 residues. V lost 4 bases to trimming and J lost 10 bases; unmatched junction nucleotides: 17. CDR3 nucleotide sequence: TGTGCCTGGACCAAGCTACTAGCGGGCCCCTCTAGGGAGCAGTTCTTC. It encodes CAWTKLLAGPSREQFF.

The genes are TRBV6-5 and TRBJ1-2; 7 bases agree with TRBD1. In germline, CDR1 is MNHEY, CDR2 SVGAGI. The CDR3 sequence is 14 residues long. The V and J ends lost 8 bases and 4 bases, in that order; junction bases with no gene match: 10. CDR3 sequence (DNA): TGTGCCAGCGCCGATCCCGGGACAGTCTATGGCTACACCTTC. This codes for CASADPGTVYGYTF.

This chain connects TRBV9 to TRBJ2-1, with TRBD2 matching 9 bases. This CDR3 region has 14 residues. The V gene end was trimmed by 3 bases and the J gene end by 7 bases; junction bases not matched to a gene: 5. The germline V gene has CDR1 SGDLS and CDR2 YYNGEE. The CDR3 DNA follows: TGTGCCAGCAGCGGAACTAGCGGGCTTAATGAGCAGTTCTTC. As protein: CASSGTSGLNEQFF.

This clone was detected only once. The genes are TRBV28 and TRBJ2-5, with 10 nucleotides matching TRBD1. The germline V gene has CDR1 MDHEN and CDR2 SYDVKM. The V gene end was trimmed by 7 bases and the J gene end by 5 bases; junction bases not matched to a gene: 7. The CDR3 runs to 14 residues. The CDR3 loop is CASNRQGAWETQYF. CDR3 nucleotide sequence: TGTGCCAGCAACCGACAGGGGGCGTGGGAGACCCAGTACTTC.

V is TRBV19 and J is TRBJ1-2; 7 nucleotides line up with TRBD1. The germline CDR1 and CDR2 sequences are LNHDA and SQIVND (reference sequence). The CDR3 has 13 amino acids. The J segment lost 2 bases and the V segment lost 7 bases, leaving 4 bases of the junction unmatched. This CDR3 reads CASMRTGNYGYTF. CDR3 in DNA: TGTGCCAGTATGAGGACAGGAAACTATGGCTACACCTTC.

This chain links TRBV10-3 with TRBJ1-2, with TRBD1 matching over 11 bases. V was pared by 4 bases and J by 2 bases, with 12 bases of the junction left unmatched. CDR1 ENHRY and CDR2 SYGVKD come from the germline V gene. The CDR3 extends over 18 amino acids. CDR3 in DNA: TGTGCCATCAGTGCACCGGGACAGGGGGATCGGTTAAACTATGGCTACACCTTC. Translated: CAISAPGQGDRLNYGYTF.

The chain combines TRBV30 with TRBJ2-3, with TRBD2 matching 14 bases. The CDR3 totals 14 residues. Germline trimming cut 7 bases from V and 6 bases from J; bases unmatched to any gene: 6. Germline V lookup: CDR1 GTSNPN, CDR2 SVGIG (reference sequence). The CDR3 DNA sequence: TGTGCCTCCCGACTAGCGGGAGGGCGCGATACGCAGTATTTT. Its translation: CASRLAGGRDTQYF.

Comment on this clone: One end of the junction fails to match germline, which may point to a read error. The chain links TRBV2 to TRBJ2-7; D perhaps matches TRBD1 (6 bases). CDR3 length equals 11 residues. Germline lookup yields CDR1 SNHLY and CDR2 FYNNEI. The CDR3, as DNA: TGTGCCAGCAGTGAACTAGGACAGCCCAACTTC. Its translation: CASSELGQPNF.

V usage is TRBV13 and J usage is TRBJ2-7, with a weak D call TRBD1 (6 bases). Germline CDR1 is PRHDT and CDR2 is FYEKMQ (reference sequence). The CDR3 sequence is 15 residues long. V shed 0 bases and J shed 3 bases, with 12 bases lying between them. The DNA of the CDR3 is TGTGCCAGCAGCTTAGGTTCGGACAGAGTCTACGAGCAGTACTTC. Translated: CASSLGSDRVYEQYF.

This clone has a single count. The CDR3 sequence: CAIGTRFQGNTEAFF. The DNA for the CDR3 is TGTGCCATCGGTACGCGGTTTCAGGGGAACACTGAAGCTTTCTTT. The V gene is TRBV10-3, the J gene TRBJ1-1; D possibly corresponds to TRBD1 (5 bases). Trimming took off 8 bases at V and 1 base at J, with 17 bases between the two ends. The CDR3 consists of 15 residues. CDR1 ENHRY and CDR2 SYGVKD come from the germline V gene.